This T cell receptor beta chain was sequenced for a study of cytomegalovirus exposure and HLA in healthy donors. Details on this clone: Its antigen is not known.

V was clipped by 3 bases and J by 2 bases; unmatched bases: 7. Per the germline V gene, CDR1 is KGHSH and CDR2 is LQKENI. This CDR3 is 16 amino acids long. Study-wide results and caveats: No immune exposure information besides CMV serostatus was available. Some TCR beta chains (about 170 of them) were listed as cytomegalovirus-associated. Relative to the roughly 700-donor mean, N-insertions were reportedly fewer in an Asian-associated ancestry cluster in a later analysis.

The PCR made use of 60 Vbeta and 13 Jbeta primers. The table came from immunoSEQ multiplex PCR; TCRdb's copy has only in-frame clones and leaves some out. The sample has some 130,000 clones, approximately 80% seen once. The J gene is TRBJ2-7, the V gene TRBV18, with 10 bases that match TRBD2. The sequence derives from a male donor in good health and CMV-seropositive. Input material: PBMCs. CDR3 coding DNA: TGTGCCAGCTCACCCCCCGGGACTAGCGTGACCTACGAGCAGTACTTC. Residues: CASSPPGTSVTYEQYF.